Sequencing of this T cell receptor beta chain was carried out in a study of T cell responses to AZD1222 COVID-19 vaccine. Profiling relied on immunoSEQ multiplex PCR, and the TCRdb table lists in-frame clones only, not all of them. The table includes roughly 140,000 clones, approximately 87% detected once. Per the germline V gene, CDR1 is MNHEY and CDR2 is SMNVEV (reference sequence). Trimming removed 8 bases from V and 4 bases from J; junction bases left unmatched: 10. This CDR3 region has 14 residues. This clone was detected only a few times. The TCR was taken from an adult who received the AZD1222 COVID-19 vaccine. This chain joins TRBV27 and TRBJ1-2; TRBD1 aligns across 7 bases. The sample was peripheral blood, taken 28 days after the second AZD1222 dose. CDR3 DNA sequence: TGTGCCAGCCGGATTCCGGGACAGCTCTATGGCTACACCTTC. Residues: CASRIPGQLYGYTF.